This T cell receptor beta chain was observed in a study of T cells in Graves' hyperthyroidism and ophthalmopathy. Study results and caveats: Separating ophthalmopathy from stable hyperthyroidism was achieved by a 13 V-J model. Ophthalmopathy, as predicted by the model, came a median roughly 6.5 months after the prediction. Blood also carried most thyroid clonotypes expanded above 0.001.

Each diagnosis was grounded in clinical symptoms, serum thyroxine and TRAb, thyroid ultrasound, and orbital computed tomography. V shed 0 bases and J shed 3 bases, with 13 bases lying between them. Germline CDR1 DFQATT, CDR2 SNEGSKA (reference sequence). The CDR3 is made up of 15 amino acids. RNA transcripts provided the source from which TCR beta CDR3 regions were amplified. HTBI primers were employed in a first-round RT-PCR of the TCR CDR3. Via MiXCR, TCRdb re-called the multiplex PCR reads, giving one row per CDR3 protein. Found here are a few hundred thousand distinct CDR3 sequences, 35% to 55% of them singletons; the top ten hold roughly 20%. With regard to this clonotype: The target antigen is unknown.

Sequenced sample: peripheral blood or thyroid tissue (not recorded which). V usage is TRBV20-1 and J usage is TRBJ2-3; weak D call: TRBD1 (6 bases). The sequence was collected from an adult woman with Graves' disease, either hyperthyroidism or ophthalmopathy (not recorded which). This CDR3 is CSARDPGHLTDTQYF. DNA of the CDR3: TGCAGTGCTAGAGATCCGGGACATTTGACAGATACGCAGTATTTT.